This T cell receptor beta chain was sequenced in a study of cytomegalovirus exposure and HLA in healthy donors. Findings and caveats of the study: For cytomegalovirus status, the classifier reportedly gave diagnoses with high specificity and sensitivity. Accurate predictions that matched the HLA-A and HLA-B alleles of most subjects were reportedly made from TCR beta sequences. Researchers counted approximately 160 TCR beta chains as cytomegalovirus-associated.

The V and J ends lost 4 bases and 0 bases respectively, with 8 bases between them. The CDR3 is 13 residues long. The V gene's germline CDR1 is SGHRS and CDR2 YFSETQ. The PCR employed 60 Vbeta primers together with 13 Jbeta primers. Generated by immunoSEQ multiplex PCR, the TCRdb table keeps only in-frame clones and is missing some. With about 41,000 clones in the sample, the ten largest clones hold 6.2%. Of note for this clone: Its antigen remains unidentified.

Donors sampled were nominally healthy, though unrecorded immune exposures were likely. Sample: PBMCs. This chain uses TRBV5-1 with TRBJ2-7; D ambiguous. The source is a man aged 30 to 45 in good health and CMV-seronegative. CDR3 residues: CASSLESSYEQYF. CDR3 coding DNA: TGCGCCAGCAGCCTCGAGAGCTCCTACGAGCAGTACTTC. The variable domain in full, completed from reference TRBV5-1 and TRBJ2-7, reads KAGVTQTPRYLIKTRGQQVTLSCSPISGHRSVSWYQQTPGQGLQFLFEYFSETQRNKGNFPGRFSGRQFSNSRSEMNVSTLELGDSALYLCASSLESSYEQYFGPGTRLTVT.